This entry lists 20 T cell receptor beta chains sequenced from one sample in a study of blood T cells in healthy people across ages. A J-beta primer mix and a sample-barcoded 5' primer were used in a second PCR of about 7 to 11 cycles. TCRdb analysed the 5' RACE reads with MiXCR anew, one entry per CDR3 protein. In the table there are about 2 million distinct CDR3 sequences, around half of which are singletons. Sequenced sample: blood. These receptors were collected from a woman aged 40 to 50 in good health.

The table lists this clonotype with a few counts. The chain links TRBV27 to TRBJ1-2, with D perhaps TRBD1 (5 bases). The CDR3 contains 13 residues. Trimming left V 5 bases short and J 3 bases short, with 10 bases between. Germline assignment: CDR1 MNHEY and CDR2 SMNVEV (reference sequence). CDR3 loop: CASSPTVHYGYTF. The CDR3 nucleotides read TGTGCCAGCAGTCCGACAGTACACTATGGCTACACCTTC.

DNA of the CDR3: TGTGCCAGCAGCCAAGAGAGGGGGGGGGACTTAGATACGCAGTATTTT. Protein sequence: CASSQERGGDLDTQYF. V usage is TRBV4-2 and J usage is TRBJ2-3, with D perhaps TRBD2 (7 bases). Trimming left V 0 bases short and J 5 bases short, with 15 bases between. Germline values: CDR1 LGHNA, CDR2 YNFKEQ. The CDR3 contains 16 residues.

The chain links TRBV27 to TRBJ2-7; 8 positions agree with TRBD2. Germline-derived CDR1 and CDR2 are MNHEY and SMNVEV (reference sequence). This CDR3 comprises 16 residues. The ends lost 8 bases at V and 7 bases at J; junction bases unmatched: 19. The CDR3 nucleotides are TGTGCCAGCTCCCCCCGGGGCGGACTAGCTTCATTTGAGCAGTACTTC. Its translation: CASSPRGGLASFEQYF.

Remarks on this clonotype: Compared with germline, one end of the junction differs, possibly owing to a read error. This chain joins TRBV5-1 and TRBJ1-2; D is undetermined. Germline V lookup: CDR1 SGHRS, CDR2 YFSETQ. This CDR3 has 13 residues. CDR3 region: CASSFAGLDGYTF. The CDR3, as DNA: TGCGCCAGCAGCTTTGCGGGTTTGGATGGTTACACCTTC. Together with reference TRBV5-1 and TRBJ1-2, the CDR3 gives the full variable domain: KAGVTQTPRYLIKTRGQQVTLSCSPISGHRSVSWYQQTPGQGLQFLFEYFSETQRNKGNFPGRFSGRQFSNSRSEMNVSTLELGDSALYLCASSFAGLDGYTFGSGTRLTVV.

The chain joins TRBV20-1 to TRBJ2-5; no firm D call. The CDR3 is 14 amino acids. CDR1 and CDR2 from the germline V gene are DFQATT and SNEGSKA (reference sequence). Trimming cost V 3 bases and J 3 bases, with 14 bases left between them. The CDR3 coding sequence is TGCAGTGCTAGTGCCCCCCGGGCGGAAGAGACCCAGTACTTC. Amino acid sequence: CSASAPRAEETQYF.

This clonotype was counted a few times. The chain uses TRBV5-6 and TRBJ1-2, with no clear D. The CDR3 is 15 amino acids. The germline V gene encodes CDR1 SGHDT and CDR2 YYEEEE. V lost 1 base to trimming and J lost 5 bases, with 15 bases between them. CDR3 loop: CASSLILVGYYGYTF. CDR3 bases: TGTGCCAGCAGCTTGATATTGGTCGGATATTATGGCTACACCTTC.

The DNA of the CDR3 is TGCGCCAGCAGCCAAGCAAAAGGCCCGACAGGGTACACAGATACGCAGTATTTT. It is translated as CASSQAKGPTGYTDTQYF. The V gene is TRBV4-3, the J gene TRBJ2-3, with 7 bases identical to TRBD1. The CDR3 totals 18 residues. Trimming cost V 1 base and J 2 bases; bases outside gene matches: 12. Germline CDR1 LGHNA, CDR2 YSLEER.

This chain joins TRBV10-3 and TRBJ2-5; 9 bases match TRBD2. V lost 0 bases to trimming and J lost 4 bases; unmatched junction nucleotides: 15. CDR1 and CDR2 (germline): ENHRY, SYGVKD. The CDR3 contains 19 residues. This CDR3 is CAISESSLAGLRKGETQYF. The CDR3 DNA follows: TGTGCCATCAGTGAGTCGTCCCTAGCGGGGTTGCGAAAGGGAGAGACCCAGTACTTC.

This chain connects TRBV27 to TRBJ2-3; possibly TRBD2 for D (5 bases). The CDR3 has 15 residues. V was shortened by 4 bases and J by 2 bases, with 13 bases between the two germline ends. Germline assignment: CDR1 MNHEY and CDR2 SMNVEV (reference sequence). The CDR3 protein is CASSSAGTSTDTQYF. CDR3 nucleotide sequence: TGTGCCAGCAGTTCCGCGGGCACCTCCACAGATACGCAGTATTTT.

The V gene is TRBV10-3, the J gene TRBJ2-1; unclear D gene. This CDR3 has 13 residues. The germline V gene encodes CDR1 ENHRY and CDR2 SYGVKD. V lost 0 bases and J 8 bases, leaving 8 bases between the germline ends. CDR3 sequence: CAISESSSDEQFF. Written as DNA, the CDR3 is TGTGCCATCAGTGAGTCGTCGAGCGATGAGCAGTTCTTC.

This clonotype was detected only a few times. The genes are TRBV20-1 and TRBJ1-2, with 8 bases lining up with TRBD1. The CDR3 sequence is 15 residues long. CDR1 is DFQATT, CDR2 SNEGSKA, per germline (reference sequence). Trimming removed 5 bases from V and 5 bases from J; junction bases left unmatched: 13. The CDR3 loop is CSARRTGTGGYGYTF. The CDR3 region has the DNA TGCAGTGCTCGACGCACCGGGACAGGTGGATATGGCTACACCTTC.

The rearrangement links TRBV18 to TRBJ2-1; 8 bases match TRBD1. The DNA end lines up better with TRBJ2-7; the J call may be wrong. This CDR3 comprises 15 residues. Germline CDR1 reads KGHSH; CDR2 reads LQKENI. The CDR3 sequence is CASSPRQGSGNEQYF. As DNA, the CDR3 is TGTGCCAGCTCACCACGACAGGGGTCGGGGAATGAGCAGTACTTC.

The chain links TRBV5-6 to TRBJ2-1; D gene ambiguous. The CDR3 contains 12 residues. The V gene's germline CDR1 is SGHDT and CDR2 YYEEEE. V was trimmed by 2 bases and J by 8 bases, leaving 8 bases between them. CDR3 DNA: TGTGCCAGCAGCTTTGGCATCCATGAGCAGTTCTTC. This codes for CASSFGIHEQFF. The variable domain in full, with the rest retrieved from reference TRBV5-6 and TRBJ2-1, is DAGVTQSPTHLIKTRGQQVTLRCSPKSGHDTVSWYQQALGQGPQFIFQYYEEEERQRGNFPDRFSGHQFPNYSSELNVNALLLGDSALYLCASSFGIHEQFFGPGTRLTVL.

This chain links TRBV16 with TRBJ2-1, with TRBD1 matching over 8 bases. This CDR3 comprises 17 residues. The V gene end was trimmed by 2 bases and the J gene end by 3 bases; junction bases not matched to a gene: 9. Germline CDR1 is KGHSY and CDR2 is FQNENV. The CDR3 sequence: CASSQPDQGAGYNEQFF. For the CDR3, the DNA is TGTGCCAGCAGCCAACCAGACCAGGGGGCTGGCTACAATGAGCAGTTCTTC.

This clonotype was recorded a few times. The gene calls are TRBV7-9 and TRBJ2-1, with D possibly being TRBD2 (6 bases). Trimming pared 3 bases from V and 1 base from J, leaving 13 bases between. CDR3 size: 16 residues. CDR1 is SEHNR and CDR2 is FQNEAQ in the germline V gene (reference sequence). The CDR3 sequence: CASSLRGQTSYNEQFF. For the CDR3, the DNA is TGTGCCAGCAGCTTGCGGGGCCAGACATCCTACAATGAGCAGTTCTTC.

This clonotype was detected a few times. V usage is TRBV28 and J usage is TRBJ2-5, with D unclear. Trimming left V 5 bases short and J 2 bases short, with 18 bases between. Germline V lookup: CDR1 MDHEN, CDR2 SYDVKM. There are 16 residues in the CDR3. CDR3 nucleotides: TGTGCCAGCAGTGAGCCACGTGGCAGGCTACAAGAGACCCAGTACTTC. It is translated as CASSEPRGRLQETQYF. The full variable domain, rest sourced from reference TRBV28 and TRBJ2-5, is DVKVTQSSRYLVKRTGEKVFLECVQDMDHENMFWYRQDPGLGLRLIYFSYDVKMKEKGDIPEGYSVSREKKERFSLILESASTNQTSMYLCASSEPRGRLQETQYFGPGTRLLVL.

The table lists this clonotype with a few counts. The J gene is TRBJ1-5, the V gene TRBV7-2; a possible D gene is TRBD1 (6 bases). This CDR3 is built from 13 residues. V shed 5 bases and J shed 7 bases, with 12 bases lying between them. Per germline, CDR1 SGHTA and CDR2 FQGNSA. The CDR3 spells CASSGGPQQPQHF. CDR3 DNA sequence: TGTGCCAGCAGCGGGGGGCCACAGCAGCCCCAGCATTTT.

The chain recombines TRBV20-1 with TRBJ2-7, with D perhaps matching TRBD1 (5 bases). The tail of the sequence fits TRBJ2-5 better, so the J call may be wrong. The CDR3 consists of 14 residues. Germline V gene lookup returns CDR1 DFQATT and CDR2 SNEGSKA (reference sequence). CDR3 region: CSARDSTGLETQYF. In nucleotides, the CDR3 is TGCAGTGCTAGAGATAGTACAGGCTTGGAGACCCAGTACTTC.

On this clonotype itself: One end of the junction does not line up with germline, which may come from a read error. The chain employs TRBV7-2 and TRBJ2-3, with D possibly being TRBD1 (6 bases). Germline CDR1 reads SGHTA; CDR2 reads FQGNSA. The CDR3 runs to 15 residues. The CDR3 DNA is TGTGCCAGCAGCAAACAGGGCTCTAGCACAGGTACGCAGTATTTT. Encoded protein: CASSKQGSSTGTQYF.

CDR3 protein: CSARDAASPNQPQHF. DNA for the CDR3: TGCAGTGCTAGAGATGCGGCCAGTCCCAATCAGCCCCAGCATTTT. The J gene is TRBJ1-5, the V gene TRBV20-1; no reliable D call. This CDR3 comprises 15 residues. V was clipped by 0 bases and J by 3 bases, with 12 bases between them. Looked up from germline, CDR1 is DFQATT and CDR2 is SNEGSKA (reference sequence).